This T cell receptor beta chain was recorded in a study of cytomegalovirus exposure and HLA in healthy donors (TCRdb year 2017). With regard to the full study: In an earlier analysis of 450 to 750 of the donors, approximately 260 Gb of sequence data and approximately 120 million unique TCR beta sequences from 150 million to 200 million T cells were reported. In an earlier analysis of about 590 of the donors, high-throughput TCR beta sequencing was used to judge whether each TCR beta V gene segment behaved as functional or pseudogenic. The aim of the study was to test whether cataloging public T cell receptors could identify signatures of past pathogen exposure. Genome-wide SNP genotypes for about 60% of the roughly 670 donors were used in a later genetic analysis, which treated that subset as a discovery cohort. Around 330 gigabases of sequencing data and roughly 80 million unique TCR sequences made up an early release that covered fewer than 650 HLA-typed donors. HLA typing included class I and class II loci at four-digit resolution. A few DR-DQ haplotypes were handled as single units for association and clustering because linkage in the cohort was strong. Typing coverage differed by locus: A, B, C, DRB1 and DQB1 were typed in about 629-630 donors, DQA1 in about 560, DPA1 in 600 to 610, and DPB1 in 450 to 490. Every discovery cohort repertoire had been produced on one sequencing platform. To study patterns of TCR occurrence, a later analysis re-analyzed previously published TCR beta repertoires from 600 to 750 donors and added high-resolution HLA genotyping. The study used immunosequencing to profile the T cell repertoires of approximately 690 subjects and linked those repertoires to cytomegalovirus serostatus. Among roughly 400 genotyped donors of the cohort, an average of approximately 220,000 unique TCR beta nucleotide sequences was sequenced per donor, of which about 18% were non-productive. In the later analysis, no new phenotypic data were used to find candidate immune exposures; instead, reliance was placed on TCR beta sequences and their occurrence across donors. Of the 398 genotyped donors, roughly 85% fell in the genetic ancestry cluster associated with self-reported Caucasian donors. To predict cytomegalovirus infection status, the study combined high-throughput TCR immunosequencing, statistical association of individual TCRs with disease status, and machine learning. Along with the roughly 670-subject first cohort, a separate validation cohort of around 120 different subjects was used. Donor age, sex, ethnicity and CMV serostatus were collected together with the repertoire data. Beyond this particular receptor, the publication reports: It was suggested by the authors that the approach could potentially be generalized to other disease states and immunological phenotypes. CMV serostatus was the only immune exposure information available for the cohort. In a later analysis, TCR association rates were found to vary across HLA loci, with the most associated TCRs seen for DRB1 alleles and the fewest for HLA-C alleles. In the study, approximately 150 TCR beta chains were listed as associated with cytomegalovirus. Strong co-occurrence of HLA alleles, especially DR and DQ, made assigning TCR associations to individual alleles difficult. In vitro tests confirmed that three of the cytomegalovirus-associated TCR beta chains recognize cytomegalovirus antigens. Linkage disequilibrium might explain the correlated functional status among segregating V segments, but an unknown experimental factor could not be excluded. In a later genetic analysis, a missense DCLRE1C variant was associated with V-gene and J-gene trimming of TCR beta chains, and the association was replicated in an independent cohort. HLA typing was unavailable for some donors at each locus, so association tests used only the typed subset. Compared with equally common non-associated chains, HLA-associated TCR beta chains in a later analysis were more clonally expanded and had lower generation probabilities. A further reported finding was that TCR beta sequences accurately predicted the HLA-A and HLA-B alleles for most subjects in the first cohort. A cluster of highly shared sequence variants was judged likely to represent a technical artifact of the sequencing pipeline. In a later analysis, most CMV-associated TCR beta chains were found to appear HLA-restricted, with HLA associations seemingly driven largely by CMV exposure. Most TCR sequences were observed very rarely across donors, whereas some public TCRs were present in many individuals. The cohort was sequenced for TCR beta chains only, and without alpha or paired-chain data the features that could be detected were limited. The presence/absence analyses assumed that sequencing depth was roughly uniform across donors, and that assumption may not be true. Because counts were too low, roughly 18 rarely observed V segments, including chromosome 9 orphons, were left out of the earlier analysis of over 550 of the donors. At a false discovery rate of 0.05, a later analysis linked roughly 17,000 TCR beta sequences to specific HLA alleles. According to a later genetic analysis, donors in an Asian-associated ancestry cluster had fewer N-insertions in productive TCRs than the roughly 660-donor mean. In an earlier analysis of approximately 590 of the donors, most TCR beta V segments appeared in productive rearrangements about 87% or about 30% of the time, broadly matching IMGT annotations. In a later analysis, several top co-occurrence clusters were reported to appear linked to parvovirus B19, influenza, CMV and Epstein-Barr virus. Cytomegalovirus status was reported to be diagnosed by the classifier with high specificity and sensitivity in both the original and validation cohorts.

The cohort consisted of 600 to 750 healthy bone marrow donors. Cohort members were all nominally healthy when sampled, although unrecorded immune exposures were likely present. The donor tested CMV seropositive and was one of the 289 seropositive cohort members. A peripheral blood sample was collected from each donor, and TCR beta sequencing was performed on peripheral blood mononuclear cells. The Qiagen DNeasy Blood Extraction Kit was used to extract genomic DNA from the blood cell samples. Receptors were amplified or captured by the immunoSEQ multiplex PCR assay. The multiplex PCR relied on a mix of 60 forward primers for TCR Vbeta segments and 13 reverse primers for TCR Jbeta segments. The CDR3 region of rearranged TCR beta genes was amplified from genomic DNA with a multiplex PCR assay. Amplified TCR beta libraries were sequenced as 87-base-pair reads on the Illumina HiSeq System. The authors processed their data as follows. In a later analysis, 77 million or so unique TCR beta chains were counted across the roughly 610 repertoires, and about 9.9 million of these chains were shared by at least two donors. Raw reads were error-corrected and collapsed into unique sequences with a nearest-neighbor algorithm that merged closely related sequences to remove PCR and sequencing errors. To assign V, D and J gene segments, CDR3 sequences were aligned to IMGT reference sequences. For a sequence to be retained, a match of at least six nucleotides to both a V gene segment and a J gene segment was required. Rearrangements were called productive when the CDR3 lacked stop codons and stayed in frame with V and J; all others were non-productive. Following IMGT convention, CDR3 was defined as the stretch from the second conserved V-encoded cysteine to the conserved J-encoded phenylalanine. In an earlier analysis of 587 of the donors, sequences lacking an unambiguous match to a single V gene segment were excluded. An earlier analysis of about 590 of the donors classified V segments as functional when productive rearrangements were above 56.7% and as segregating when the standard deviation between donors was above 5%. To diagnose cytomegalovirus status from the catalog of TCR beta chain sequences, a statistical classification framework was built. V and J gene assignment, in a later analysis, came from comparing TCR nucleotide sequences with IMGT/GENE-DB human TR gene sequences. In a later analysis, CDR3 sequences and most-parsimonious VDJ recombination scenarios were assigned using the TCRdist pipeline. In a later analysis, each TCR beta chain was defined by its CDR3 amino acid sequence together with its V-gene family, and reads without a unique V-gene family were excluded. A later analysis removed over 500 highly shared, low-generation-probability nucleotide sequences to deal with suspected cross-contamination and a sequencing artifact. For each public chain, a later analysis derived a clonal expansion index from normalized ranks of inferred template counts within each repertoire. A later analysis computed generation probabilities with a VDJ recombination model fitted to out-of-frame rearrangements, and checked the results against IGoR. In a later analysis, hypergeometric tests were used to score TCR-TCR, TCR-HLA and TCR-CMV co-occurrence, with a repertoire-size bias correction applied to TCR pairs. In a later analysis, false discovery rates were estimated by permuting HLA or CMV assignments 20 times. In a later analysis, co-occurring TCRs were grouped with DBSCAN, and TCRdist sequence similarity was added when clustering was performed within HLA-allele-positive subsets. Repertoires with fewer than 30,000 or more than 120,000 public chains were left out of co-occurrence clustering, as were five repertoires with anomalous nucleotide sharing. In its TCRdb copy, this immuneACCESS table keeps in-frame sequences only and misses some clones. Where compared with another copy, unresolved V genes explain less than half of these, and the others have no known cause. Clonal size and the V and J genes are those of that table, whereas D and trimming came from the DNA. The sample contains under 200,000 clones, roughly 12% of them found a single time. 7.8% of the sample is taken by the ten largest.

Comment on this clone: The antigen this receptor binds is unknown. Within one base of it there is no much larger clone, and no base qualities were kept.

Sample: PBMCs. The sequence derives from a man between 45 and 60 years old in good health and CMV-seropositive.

The DNA sequence reads TGTGCCAGCAGCCACGCGGGTACTGAAGCTTTCTTT. It is translated as CASSHAGTEAFF. The chain is assembled from TRBV7-2 and TRBJ1-1; there is no confident call for the D gene. V is clipped by 5 bases and J by 5 bases, and the sequence between their germline boundaries is 9 bases long. Including the terminal cysteine and phenylalanine, the CDR3 comprises 12 residues. Of all the DNA, just the CDR3 is kept, 36 bases in frame from base 1. The germline V gene specifies SGHTA as CDR1 and FQGNSA as CDR2. Reference TRBV7-2 and TRBJ1-1 genes cover what lies past the CDR3, so the full variable domain is GAGVSQSPSNKVTEKGKDVELRCDPISGHTALYWYRQSLGQGLEFLIYFQGNSAPDKSGLPSDRFSAERTGGSVSTLTIQRTQQEDSAVYLCASSHAGTEAFFGQGTRLTVV.